The rows below give T cell receptor beta chains drawn from one sample of a study of blood T cell repertoires in COVID-19. Sequenced by immunoSEQ multiplex PCR; TCRdb stores in-frame clones only, minus some. Found here are 150,000 to 200,000 clones, approximately 87% of them singletons; the top ten hold approximately 3.3%. Source material: peripheral blood. These receptors were obtained from a man younger than 35 with active or convalescent COVID-19. Each CDR3 is given with its conserved first and last residue. D genes are given only for firm matches. Only part of the rows carry a size: once, few, many, or a class if the clone is expanded.

>TRBV6-5|TRBJ2-2|TRBD2|NA
TGTGCCAGCAGCCTAGCGGGGGGGCACACCGGGGAGCTGTTTTTT
CASSLAGGHTGELFF
>TRBV2|TRBJ2-2|TRBD2|NA
TGTGCCAGCAGTAGGGACGGGACTAGAAATGAGGAGCTGTTTTTT
CASSRDGTRNEELFF
>TRBV18|TRBJ1-1|TRBD1|NA
TGTGCCAGCTCACCAAAACAGGGGGAAACTGTTGAAGCTTTCTTT
CASSPKQGETVEAFF
>TRBV11-3|TRBJ2-3|TRBD2|NA
TGTGCCAGCAGCTTAGGTCGGGGGGGCTCAGATACGCAGTATTTT
CASSLGRGGSDTQYF
>TRBV9|TRBJ2-5|NA|once
TGTGCCAGCAGCGAGGGGCGAGGTCCAGAGACCCAGTACTTC
CASSEGRGPETQYF
>TRBV28|TRBJ2-2|NA|NA
TGTGCCAGCCAACTCAGGAATACCAACACCGGGGAGCTGTTTTTT
CASQLRNTNTGELFF
>TRBV12-3/TRBV12-4|TRBJ1-4|NA|NA
TGTGCCAGCAGCAGGTCAACTAATGAAAAACTGTTTTTT
CASSRSTNEKLFF
>TRBV6-2/TRBV6-3|TRBJ2-1|NA|NA
TGTGCCAGCAGTTACTCGAGTGACTCTGGATACAATGAGCAGTTCTTC
CASSYSSDSGYNEQFF
>TRBV2|TRBJ1-4|TRBD1|NA
TGTGCCAGCGAAAGGACAGGGGGCGAAAAACTGTTTTTT
CASERTGGEKLFF
>TRBV5-1|TRBJ2-2|NA|NA
TGCGCCAGCAGCTTGGGAGGCACCGGGGAGCTGTTTTTT
CASSLGGTGELFF
>TRBV7-3|TRBJ1-1|NA|once
TGTGCCAGCAGCTACAGGGTGGGCACTGAAGCTTTCTTT
CASSYRVGTEAFF
>TRBV19|TRBJ1-1|NA|NA
TGTGCCAGTAAAGGGGTGACGAACACTGAAGCTTTCTTT
CASKGVTNTEAFF
>TRBV13|TRBJ2-7|TRBD2|NA
TGTGCCAGCAGCTTTTCCGGGACTACCTACGAGCAGTACTTC
CASSFSGTTYEQYF
>TRBV5-1|TRBJ2-1|NA|NA
TGCGCCAGCAGCTTGGTTCCGTACAATGAGCAGTTCTTC
CASSLVPYNEQFF
>TRBV7-8|TRBJ2-4|TRBD1|NA
TGTGCCAGCAGCGGCAGCCGGGACAGTAAAAACATTCAGTACTTC
CASSGSRDSKNIQYF
>TRBV12-3/TRBV12-4|TRBJ1-1|NA|few
TGTGCCAGCAGCTATACCGCGAACACTGAAGCTTTCTTT
CASSYTANTEAFF
>TRBV20-1|TRBJ2-1|TRBD2|NA
TGCAGTGCTAGTCATAGGGGGGCTAGCGGGGGCCCCTACAATGAGCAGTTCTTC
CSASHRGASGGPYNEQFF
>TRBV28|TRBJ1-2|TRBD1|NA
TGTGCCAGCAGACCGGGACAGGGTTCGGGGGGCTACACCTTC
CASRPGQGSGGYTF
>TRBV6-5|TRBJ1-3|NA|NA
TGTGCCAGCAGTAGGGGTGGGGGGACTGGAAACACCATATATTTT
CASSRGGGTGNTIYF
>TRBV27|TRBJ1-5|NA|few
TGTGCCAGCAGCTTATCGACAGTTGGGCATCAGCCCCAGCATTTT
CASSLSTVGHQPQHF
>TRBV11-2|TRBJ2-1|TRBD2|NA
TGTGCCAGCAGCTTAGTGGTCGCGGGAGTCGTCAATGAGCAGTTCTTC
CASSLVVAGVVNEQFF
>TRBV12-5|TRBJ1-2|TRBD1|NA
TGTGCTAGTGGTCACGAATCAAAGACAGGGGACCACCTGGGCTATGGCTACACCTTC
CASGHESKTGDHLGYGYTF
>TRBV4-3|TRBJ1-5|TRBD1|once
TGCGCCAGCAGCCAAGGAATGATGAGACAGGGGGCTTATCAGCCCCAGCATTTT
CASSQGMMRQGAYQPQHF
>TRBV7-9|TRBJ2-7|NA|NA
TGTGCCAGCAGCTTCAGCTCCTACGAGCAGTACTTC
CASSFSSYEQYF
>TRBV18|TRBJ1-6|TRBD1|NA
TGTGCCAGCTCACCAAGACAGGGGATTGATTCACCCCTCCACTTT
CASSPRQGIDSPLHF
>TRBV28|TRBJ1-5|TRBD1|NA
TGTGCCAGCAGTCCGAGGACAGGGGTCCAGCCCCAGCATTTT
CASSPRTGVQPQHF
>TRBV11-3|TRBJ2-7|NA|NA
TGTGCCAGCAGCTTTCATTTAGCTAAGGCCGACGAGCAGTACTTC
CASSFHLAKADEQYF
>TRBV30|TRBJ1-2|NA|NA
TGTGCCGCGGGCGGGCGGGGCTACACCTTC
CAAGGRGYTF
>TRBV4-1|TRBJ2-1|TRBD1|NA
TGCGCCAGCAGCCAAGTCGGCAGGGGGCTCTCCAATGAGCAGTTCTTC
CASSQVGRGLSNEQFF
>TRBV6-2/TRBV6-3|TRBJ2-3|NA|NA
TGTGCCAGCAGTTACTCCACAGTGCTTCCCCCCTCAGATACGCAGTATTTT
CASSYSTVLPPSDTQYF
>TRBV5-1|TRBJ2-1|NA|NA
TGCGCCAGCAGCTTCTCCAGGGTCTACAATGAGCAGTTCTTC
CASSFSRVYNEQFF
>TRBV2|TRBJ1-2|TRBD1|NA
TGTGCCAGCATAAGGGGGCGCGGCGGCTACACCTTC
CASIRGRGGYTF
>TRBV3-1/TRBV3-2|TRBJ2-2|TRBD2|NA
TGTGCCAGCAGCCCACGACTAGCGGGGGCGGCCGGGGAGCTGTTTTTT
CASSPRLAGAAGELFF
>TRBV28|TRBJ1-1|NA|NA
TGTGCCAGCAGTCTCAGACAGTATCCGATGAACACTGAAGCTTTCTTT
CASSLRQYPMNTEAFF
>TRBV7-2|TRBJ1-5|TRBD1|NA
TGTGCCAGCAGCTTGACAGGGGTAGAGGGGCAGCCCCAGCATTTT
CASSLTGVEGQPQHF
>TRBV9|TRBJ1-3|NA|NA
TGTGCCAGCAGCGTAGACAGGGGAAACACCATATATTTT
CASSVDRGNTIYF
>TRBV24-1|TRBJ2-5|TRBD1|NA
TGTGCCACCAGTGATCCCGGGACAGACCTTCAAGAGACCCAGTACTTC
CATSDPGTDLQETQYF
>TRBV7-3|TRBJ2-3|TRBD2|NA
TGTGCCAGCAGCTTCTTAGCGGGAGGGCACGATACGCAGTATTTT
CASSFLAGGHDTQYF
>TRBV11-1|TRBJ1-4|NA|once
TGTGCCAGCAGCTTACCCCCCTTAACAGTTAATGAAAAACTGTTTTTT
CASSLPPLTVNEKLFF
>TRBV5-4|TRBJ2-5|NA|NA
TGTGCCAGCAGCCCCGACAGGCTCCAAGAGACCCAGTACTTC
CASSPDRLQETQYF
>TRBV28|TRBJ1-1|TRBD1|NA
TGTGCCAGCAGGACCCACAGGGGCCCTCACACTGAAGCTTTCTTT
CASRTHRGPHTEAFF
>TRBV11-3|TRBJ1-4|NA|NA
TGTGCCAGCAGCTTAGGTTCAGTCGGGATCCTTAATGAAAAACTGTTTTTT
CASSLGSVGILNEKLFF
>TRBV7-6|TRBJ2-1|TRBD2|NA
TGTGCCAGCAGCTTAGCGGAGCGGGGGGGCCAGGATGAGCAGTTCTTC
CASSLAERGGQDEQFF
>TRBV13|TRBJ2-7|NA|NA
TGTGCCAGCAGCTTAGGAGGAGGGTACGAGCAGTACTTC
CASSLGGGYEQYF
>TRBV12-3/TRBV12-4|TRBJ1-1|NA|NA
TGTGCCAGCAGTTTAGTCGACACTGAAGCTTTCTTT
CASSLVDTEAFF
>TRBV11-3|TRBJ2-3|NA|once
TGTGCCAGCAGCTTAGATCGGGAACAATCTAGCACAGATACGCAGTATTTT
CASSLDREQSSTDTQYF
>TRBV2|TRBJ1-5|TRBD1|NA
TGTGCCAGCGACAGGGGGAGAGGCAATCAGCCCCAGCATTTT
CASDRGRGNQPQHF
>TRBV28|TRBJ1-2|TRBD1|NA
TGTGCCAGCAGTCCATACCAGGGGGCGCCGAATGGCTACACCTTC
CASSPYQGAPNGYTF
>TRBV21-1|TRBJ1-2|NA|few
TGTGCCAGCAGCGGCCGGGACAGGGGACCGCTGGAAAACTATGGCTACACCTTC
CASSGRDRGPLENYGYTF
>TRBV6-4|TRBJ2-1|TRBD1|NA
TGTGCCAGCAGTGACGGGACAGGGGATTACAATGAGCAGTTCTTC
CASSDGTGDYNEQFF
>TRBV12-3/TRBV12-4|TRBJ2-7|NA|NA
TGTGCCAGCAGTTCCTACAGCTACGAGCAGTACTTC
CASSSYSYEQYF
>TRBV6-6|TRBJ1-1|NA|NA
TGTGCCAGCAGTTACGTAGGCGGGGACTTGAACACTGAAGCTTTCTTT
CASSYVGGDLNTEAFF
>TRBV6-5|TRBJ1-2|TRBD1|NA
TGTGCCAGCAGACGACAGGGGGCGGGCTATGGCTACACCTTC
CASRRQGAGYGYTF
>TRBV18|TRBJ2-1|NA|NA
TGTGCCAGCTCACCTTCGAGACAGGATTACAATGAGCAGTTCTTC
CASSPSRQDYNEQFF
>TRBV2|TRBJ1-6|TRBD1|NA
TGTGCCAGCAGTTTTACACAGGGGACTGGTTCACCCCTCCACTTT
CASSFTQGTGSPLHF
>TRBV11-2|TRBJ2-1|TRBD1|few
TGTGCCAGCAGCCCCCGGGACAGGGGACTCAAGAACAATGAGCAGTTCTTC
CASSPRDRGLKNNEQFF
>TRBV29-1|TRBJ2-5|TRBD2|NA
TGCAGCGTTGATGAAGGCGGGAGGGGTGAGACCCAGTACTTC
CSVDEGGRGETQYF
>TRBV28|TRBJ1-5|NA|few
TGTGCCAGCAGTTTCCGTCAGCCCCAGCATTTT
CASSFRQPQHF
>TRBV28|TRBJ1-2|NA|NA
TGTGCCAGCAGAGACATTGAGACCAGCTATGGCTACACCTTC
CASRDIETSYGYTF
>TRBV2|TRBJ1-5|NA|NA
TGTGCCAGCAGCGCGCAAGTCCAGCCCCAGCATTTT
CASSAQVQPQHF